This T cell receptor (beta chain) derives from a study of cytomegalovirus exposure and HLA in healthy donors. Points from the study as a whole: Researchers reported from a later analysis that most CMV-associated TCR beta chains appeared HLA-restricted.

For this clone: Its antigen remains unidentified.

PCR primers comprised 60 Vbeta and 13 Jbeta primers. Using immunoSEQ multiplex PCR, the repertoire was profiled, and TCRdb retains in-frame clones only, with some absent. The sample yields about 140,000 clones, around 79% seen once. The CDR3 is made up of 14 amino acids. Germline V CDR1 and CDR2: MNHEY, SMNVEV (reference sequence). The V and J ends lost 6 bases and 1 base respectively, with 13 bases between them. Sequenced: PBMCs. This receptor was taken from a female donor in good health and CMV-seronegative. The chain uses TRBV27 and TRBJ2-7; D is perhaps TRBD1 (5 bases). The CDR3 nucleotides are TGTGCCAGCAGGCTAGGACAAGGATCCTACGAGCAGTACTTC. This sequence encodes CASRLGQGSYEQYF.